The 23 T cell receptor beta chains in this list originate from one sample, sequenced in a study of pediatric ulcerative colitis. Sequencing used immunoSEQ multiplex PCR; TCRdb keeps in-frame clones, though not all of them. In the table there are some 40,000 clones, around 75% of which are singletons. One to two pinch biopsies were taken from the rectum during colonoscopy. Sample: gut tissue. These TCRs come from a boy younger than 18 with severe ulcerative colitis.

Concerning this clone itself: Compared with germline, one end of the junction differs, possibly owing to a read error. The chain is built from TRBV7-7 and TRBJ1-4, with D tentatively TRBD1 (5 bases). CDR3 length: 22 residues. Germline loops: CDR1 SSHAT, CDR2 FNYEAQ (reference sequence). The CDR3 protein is CASSSSDIHCGDSPATNEKLFF. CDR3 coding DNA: TGTGCTAGCAGCTCGAGCGACATACACTGCGGGGACTCGCCCGCAACTAATGAAAAACTGTTTTTT.

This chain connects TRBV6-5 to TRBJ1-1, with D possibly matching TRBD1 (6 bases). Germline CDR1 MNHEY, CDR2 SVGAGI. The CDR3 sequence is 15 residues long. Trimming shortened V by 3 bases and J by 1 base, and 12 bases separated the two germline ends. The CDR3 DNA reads TGTGCCAGCAGTTATCCAACAGGGCCGAACACTGAAGCTTTCTTT. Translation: CASSYPTGPNTEAFF.

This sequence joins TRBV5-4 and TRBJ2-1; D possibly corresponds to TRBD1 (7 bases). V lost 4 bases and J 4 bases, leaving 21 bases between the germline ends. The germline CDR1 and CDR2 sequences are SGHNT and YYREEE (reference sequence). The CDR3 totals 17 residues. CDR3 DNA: TGTGCCAGCAGCCCACCTCCGGCCCAGGGGGGATACAATGAGCAGTTCTTC. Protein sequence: CASSPPPAQGGYNEQFF. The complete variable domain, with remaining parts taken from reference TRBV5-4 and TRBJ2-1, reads ETGVTQSPTHLIKTRGQQVTLRCSSQSGHNTVSWYQQALGQGPQFIFQYYREEENGRGNFPPRFSGLQFPNYSSELNVNALELDDSALYLCASSPPPAQGGYNEQFFGPGTRLTVL.

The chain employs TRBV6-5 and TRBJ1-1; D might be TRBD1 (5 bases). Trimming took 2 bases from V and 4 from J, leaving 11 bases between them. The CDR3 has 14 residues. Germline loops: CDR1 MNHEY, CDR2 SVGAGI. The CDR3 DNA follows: TGTGCCAGCAGTTACCAGGGAAGGGTCACTGAAGCTTTCTTT. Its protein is CASSYQGRVTEAFF.

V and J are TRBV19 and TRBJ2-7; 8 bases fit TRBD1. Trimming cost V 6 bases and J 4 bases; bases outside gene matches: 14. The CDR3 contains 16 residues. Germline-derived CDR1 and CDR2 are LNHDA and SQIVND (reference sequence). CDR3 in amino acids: CASSLMWSGGTYEQYF. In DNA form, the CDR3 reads TGTGCCAGTAGCCTGATGTGGTCAGGGGGCACTTACGAGCAGTACTTC.

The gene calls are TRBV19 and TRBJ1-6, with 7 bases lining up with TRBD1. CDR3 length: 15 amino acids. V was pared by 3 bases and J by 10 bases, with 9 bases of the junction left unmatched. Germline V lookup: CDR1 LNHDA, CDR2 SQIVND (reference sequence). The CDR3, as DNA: TGTGCCAGTAGTATCGGGACAGTTTCGGGCTCACCCCTCCACTTT. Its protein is CASSIGTVSGSPLHF.

Here the CDR3 DNA reads TGCGCCAGCAGCCACGGGACAGTCTCCTACGAGCAGTACTTC. Amino acid sequence: CASSHGTVSYEQYF. V and J are TRBV5-1 and TRBJ2-7; 7 positions agree with TRBD1. The trim removed 4 bases at V and 0 bases at J, leaving 4 bases unmatched. The CDR3 is 14 amino acids. Germline-derived CDR1 and CDR2 are SGHRS and YFSETQ. Full variable domain (remainder filled in from reference TRBV5-1 and TRBJ2-7): KAGVTQTPRYLIKTRGQQVTLSCSPISGHRSVSWYQQTPGQGLQFLFEYFSETQRNKGNFPGRFSGRQFSNSRSEMNVSTLELGDSALYLCASSHGTVSYEQYFGPGTRLTVT.

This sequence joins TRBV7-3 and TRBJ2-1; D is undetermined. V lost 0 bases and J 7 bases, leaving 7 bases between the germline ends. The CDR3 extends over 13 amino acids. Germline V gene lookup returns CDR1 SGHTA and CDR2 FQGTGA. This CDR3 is CASSLTVGNEQFF. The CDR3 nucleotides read TGTGCCAGCAGCTTAACGGTGGGGAATGAGCAGTTCTTC.

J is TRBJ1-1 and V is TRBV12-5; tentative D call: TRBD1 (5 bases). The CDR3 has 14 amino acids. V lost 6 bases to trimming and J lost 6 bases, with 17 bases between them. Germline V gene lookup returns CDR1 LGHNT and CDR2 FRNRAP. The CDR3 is CASGRGGQWAEAFF. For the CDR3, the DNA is TGTGCTAGTGGAAGGGGCGGCCAGTGGGCTGAAGCTTTCTTT.

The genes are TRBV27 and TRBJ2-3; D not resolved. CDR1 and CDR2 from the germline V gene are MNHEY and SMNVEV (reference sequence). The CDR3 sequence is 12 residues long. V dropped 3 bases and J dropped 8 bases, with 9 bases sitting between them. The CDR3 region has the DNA TGTGCCAGCAGTTTCCCGCGTGGTACGCAGTATTTT. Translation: CASSFPRGTQYF.

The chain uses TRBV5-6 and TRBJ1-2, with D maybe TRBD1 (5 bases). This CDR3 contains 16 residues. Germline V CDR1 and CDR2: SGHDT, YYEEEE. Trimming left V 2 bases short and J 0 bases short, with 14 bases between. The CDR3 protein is CASSLYGDRPNYGYTF. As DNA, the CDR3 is TGTGCCAGCAGCTTATATGGTGACAGACCTAACTATGGCTACACCTTC.

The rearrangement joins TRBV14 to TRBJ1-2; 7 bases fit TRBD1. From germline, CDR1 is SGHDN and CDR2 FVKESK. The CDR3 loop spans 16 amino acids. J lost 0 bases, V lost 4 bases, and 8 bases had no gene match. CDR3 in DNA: TGTGCCAGCAGCCCTTGGGACAGAGAGACTAACTATGGCTACACCTTC. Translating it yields CASSPWDRETNYGYTF. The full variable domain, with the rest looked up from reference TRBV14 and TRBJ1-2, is EAGVTQFPSHSVIEKGQTVTLRCDPISGHDNLYWYRRVMGKEIKFLLHFVKESKQDESGMPNNRFLAERTGGTYSTLKVQPAELEDSGVYFCASSPWDRETNYGYTFGSGTRLTVV.

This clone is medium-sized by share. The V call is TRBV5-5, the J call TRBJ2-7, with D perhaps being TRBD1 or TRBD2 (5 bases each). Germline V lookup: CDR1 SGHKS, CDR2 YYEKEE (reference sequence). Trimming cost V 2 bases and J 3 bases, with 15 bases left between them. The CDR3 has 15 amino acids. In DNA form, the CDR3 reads TGTGCCAGCAGCTTCGGGACGGAAGGGCTCTACGAGCAGTACTTC. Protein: CASSFGTEGLYEQYF.

The CDR3, as DNA: TGTGCCAGCAGAGTCCGACAGGATAGCAATCAGCCCCAGCATTTT. Protein product: CASRVRQDSNQPQHF. The chain uses TRBV6-6 and TRBJ1-5; the D gene is possibly TRBD1 (6 bases). The CDR3 contains 15 residues. Germline values: CDR1 MNHNY, CDR2 SVGAGI (reference sequence). Trimming stripped 6 bases from V and 0 bases from J, with 12 bases between.

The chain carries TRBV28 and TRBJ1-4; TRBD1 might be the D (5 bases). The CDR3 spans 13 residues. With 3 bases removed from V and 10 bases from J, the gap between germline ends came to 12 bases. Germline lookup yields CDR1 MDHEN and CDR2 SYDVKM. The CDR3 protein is CASSLGQGGKLFF. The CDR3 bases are TGTGCCAGCAGTTTGGGTCAGGGAGGAAAACTGTTTTTT.

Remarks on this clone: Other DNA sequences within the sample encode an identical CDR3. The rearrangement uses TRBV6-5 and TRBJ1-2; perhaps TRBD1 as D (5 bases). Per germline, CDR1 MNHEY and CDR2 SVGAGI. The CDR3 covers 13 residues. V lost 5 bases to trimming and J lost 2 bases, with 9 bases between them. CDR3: CASSPSGNYGYTF. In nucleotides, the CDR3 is TGTGCCAGCAGTCCCTCAGGGAACTATGGCTACACCTTC.

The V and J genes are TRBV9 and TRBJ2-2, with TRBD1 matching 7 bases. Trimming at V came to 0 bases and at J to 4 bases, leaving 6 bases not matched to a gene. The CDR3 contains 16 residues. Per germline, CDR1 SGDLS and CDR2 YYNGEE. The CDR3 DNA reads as TGTGCCAGCAGCGTAGCCGACAGGGCGGGCACCGGGGAGCTGTTTTTT. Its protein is CASSVADRAGTGELFF.

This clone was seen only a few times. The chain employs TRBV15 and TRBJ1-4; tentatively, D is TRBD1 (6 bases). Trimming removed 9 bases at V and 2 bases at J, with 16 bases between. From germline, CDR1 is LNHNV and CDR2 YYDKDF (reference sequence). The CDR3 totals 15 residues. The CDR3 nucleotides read TGTGCCACGGCCCGACAGGCGTCCACTAATGAAAAACTGTTTTTT. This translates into CATARQASTNEKLFF.

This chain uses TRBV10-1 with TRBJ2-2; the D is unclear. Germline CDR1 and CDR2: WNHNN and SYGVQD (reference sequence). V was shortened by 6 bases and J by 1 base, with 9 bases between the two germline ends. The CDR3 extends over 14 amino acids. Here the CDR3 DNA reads TGCGCCAGCAGAGGAAACAGGAACACCGGGGAGCTGTTTTTT. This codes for CASRGNRNTGELFF.

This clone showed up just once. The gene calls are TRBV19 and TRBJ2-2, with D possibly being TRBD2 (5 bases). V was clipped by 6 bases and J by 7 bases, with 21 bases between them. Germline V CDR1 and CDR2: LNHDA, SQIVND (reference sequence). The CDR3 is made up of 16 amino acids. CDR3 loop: CASRASQTTRGGELFF. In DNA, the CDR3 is TGTGCCAGTAGAGCGAGCCAAACTACTAGAGGCGGGGAGCTGTTTTTT.

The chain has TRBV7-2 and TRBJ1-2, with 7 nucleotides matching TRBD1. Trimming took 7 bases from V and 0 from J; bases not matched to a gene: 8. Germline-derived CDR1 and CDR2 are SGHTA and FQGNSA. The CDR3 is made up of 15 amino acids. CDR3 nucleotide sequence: TGTGCCAGCAAAATAGGGACAGAGTCTAACTATGGCTACACCTTC. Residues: CASKIGTESNYGYTF.

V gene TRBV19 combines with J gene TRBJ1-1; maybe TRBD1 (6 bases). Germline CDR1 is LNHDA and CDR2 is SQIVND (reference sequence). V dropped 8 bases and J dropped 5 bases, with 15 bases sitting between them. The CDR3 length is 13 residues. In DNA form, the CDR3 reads TGTGCCAGTGGTAATAAGGGGGATACTGAAGCTTTCTTT. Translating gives CASGNKGDTEAFF.

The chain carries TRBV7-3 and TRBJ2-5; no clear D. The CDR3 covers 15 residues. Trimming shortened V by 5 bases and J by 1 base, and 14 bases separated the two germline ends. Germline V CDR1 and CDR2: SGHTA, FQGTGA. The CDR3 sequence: CASSPAIGFQETQYF. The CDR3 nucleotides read TGTGCCAGCAGCCCCGCTATTGGTTTCCAAGAGACCCAGTACTTC. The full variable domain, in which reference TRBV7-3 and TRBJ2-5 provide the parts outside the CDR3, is GAGVSQTPSNKVTEKGKYVELRCDPISGHTALYWYRQSLGQGPEFLIYFQGTGAADDSGLPNDRFFAVRPEGSVSTLKIQRTERGDSAVYLCASSPAIGFQETQYFGPGTRLLVL.